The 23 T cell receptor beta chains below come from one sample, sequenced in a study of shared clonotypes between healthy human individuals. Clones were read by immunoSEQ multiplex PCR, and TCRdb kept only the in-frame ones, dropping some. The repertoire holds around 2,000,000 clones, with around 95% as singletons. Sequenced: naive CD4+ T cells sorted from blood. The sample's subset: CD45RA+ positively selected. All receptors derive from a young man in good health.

The CDR3 sequence is CASQDNEKLFF. In DNA form, the CDR3 reads TGTGCCAGCCAGGATAATGAAAAACTGTTTTTT. The chain employs TRBV6-1 and TRBJ1-4; D remains ambiguous. Germline V gene data show CDR1 as MNHNS and CDR2 as SASEGT. V lost 8 bases and J lost 4, with 5 bases in between. The CDR3 covers 11 residues.

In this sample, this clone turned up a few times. DNA of the CDR3: TGTGCCAGCAGCCAAAGCGCTTTATCTGGCTACGAGCAGTACTTC. Amino acids: CASSQSALSGYEQYF. V gene TRBV27 combines with J gene TRBJ2-7; D unclear. Germline V gene lookup returns CDR1 MNHEY and CDR2 SMNVEV (reference sequence). The germline V and J ends were trimmed by 6 bases and 3 bases, with 18 bases remaining between them. This CDR3 region has 15 residues.

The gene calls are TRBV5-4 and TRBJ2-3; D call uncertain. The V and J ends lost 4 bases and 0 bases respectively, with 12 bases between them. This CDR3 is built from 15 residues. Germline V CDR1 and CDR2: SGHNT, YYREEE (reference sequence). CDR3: CASSPSFGSTDTQYF. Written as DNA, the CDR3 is TGTGCCAGCAGCCCGTCCTTTGGTAGCACAGATACGCAGTATTTT. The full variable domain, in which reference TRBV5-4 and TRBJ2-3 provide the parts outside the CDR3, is ETGVTQSPTHLIKTRGQQVTLRCSSQSGHNTVSWYQQALGQGPQFIFQYYREEENGRGNFPPRFSGLQFPNYSSELNVNALELDDSALYLCASSPSFGSTDTQYFGPGTRLTVL.

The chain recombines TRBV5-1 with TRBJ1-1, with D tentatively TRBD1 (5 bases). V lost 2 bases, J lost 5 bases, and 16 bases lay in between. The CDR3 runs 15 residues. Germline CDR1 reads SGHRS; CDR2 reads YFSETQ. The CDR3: CASSFGQGGWTEAFF. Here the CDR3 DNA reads TGCGCCAGCAGCTTTGGGCAGGGAGGATGGACTGAAGCTTTCTTT. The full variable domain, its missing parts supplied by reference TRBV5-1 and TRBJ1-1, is KAGVTQTPRYLIKTRGQQVTLSCSPISGHRSVSWYQQTPGQGLQFLFEYFSETQRNKGNFPGRFSGRQFSNSRSEMNVSTLELGDSALYLCASSFGQGGWTEAFFGQGTRLTVV.

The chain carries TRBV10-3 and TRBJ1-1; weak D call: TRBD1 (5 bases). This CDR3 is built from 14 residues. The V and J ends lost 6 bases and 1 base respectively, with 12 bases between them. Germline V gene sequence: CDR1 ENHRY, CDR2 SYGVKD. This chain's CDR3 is CAIRRGEANTEAFF. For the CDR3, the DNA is TGTGCCATCAGGCGGGGGGAGGCGAACACTGAAGCTTTCTTT.

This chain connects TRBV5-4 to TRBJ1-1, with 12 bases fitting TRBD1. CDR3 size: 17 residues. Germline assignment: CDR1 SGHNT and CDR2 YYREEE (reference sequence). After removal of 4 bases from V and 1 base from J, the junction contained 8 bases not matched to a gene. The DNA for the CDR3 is TGTGCCAGCAGCCACGGGACAGGGGGCGCGGGGAACACTGAAGCTTTCTTT. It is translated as CASSHGTGGAGNTEAFF. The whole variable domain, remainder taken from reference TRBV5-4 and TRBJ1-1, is ETGVTQSPTHLIKTRGQQVTLRCSSQSGHNTVSWYQQALGQGPQFIFQYYREEENGRGNFPPRFSGLQFPNYSSELNVNALELDDSALYLCASSHGTGGAGNTEAFFGQGTRLTVV.

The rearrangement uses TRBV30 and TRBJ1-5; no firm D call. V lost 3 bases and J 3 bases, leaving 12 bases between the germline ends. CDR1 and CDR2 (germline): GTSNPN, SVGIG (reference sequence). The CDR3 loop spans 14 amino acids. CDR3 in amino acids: CAWSSGSNNQPQHF. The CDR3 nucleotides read TGTGCCTGGAGCTCCGGGAGTAACAATCAGCCCCAGCATTTT.

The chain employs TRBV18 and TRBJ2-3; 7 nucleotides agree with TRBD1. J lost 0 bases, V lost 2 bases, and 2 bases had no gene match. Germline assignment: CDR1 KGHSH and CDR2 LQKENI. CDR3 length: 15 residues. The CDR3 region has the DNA TGTGCCAGCTCACCAGACAGGGTGAGCACAGATACGCAGTATTTT. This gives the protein CASSPDRVSTDTQYF.

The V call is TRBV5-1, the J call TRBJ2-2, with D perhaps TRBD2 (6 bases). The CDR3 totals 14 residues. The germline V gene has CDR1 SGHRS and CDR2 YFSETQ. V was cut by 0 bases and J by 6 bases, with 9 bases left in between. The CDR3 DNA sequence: TGCGCCAGCAGCTTGGAAGGAGGGGCCGGGGAGCTGTTTTTT. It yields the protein CASSLEGGAGELFF.

The CDR3 coding sequence is TGCGCCAGCAGCGGACTAGCGGGAGAAACCTACAATGAGCAGTTCTTC. Translation gives CASSGLAGETYNEQFF. This chain uses TRBV5-1 with TRBJ2-1; TRBD2 matches at 13 bases. The CDR3 consists of 16 residues. The V gene end was trimmed by 4 bases and the J gene end by 2 bases; junction bases not matched to a gene: 3. Germline V CDR1 and CDR2: SGHRS, YFSETQ. Variable domain in full (rest from reference TRBV5-1 and TRBJ2-1): KAGVTQTPRYLIKTRGQQVTLSCSPISGHRSVSWYQQTPGQGLQFLFEYFSETQRNKGNFPGRFSGRQFSNSRSEMNVSTLELGDSALYLCASSGLAGETYNEQFFGPGTRLTVL.

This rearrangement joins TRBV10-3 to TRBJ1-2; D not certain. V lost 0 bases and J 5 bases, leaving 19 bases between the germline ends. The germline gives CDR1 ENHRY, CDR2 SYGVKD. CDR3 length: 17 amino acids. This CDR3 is CAISESIAGGLRYGYTF. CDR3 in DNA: TGTGCCATCAGTGAGTCGATCGCCGGAGGGCTTCGATATGGCTACACCTTC.

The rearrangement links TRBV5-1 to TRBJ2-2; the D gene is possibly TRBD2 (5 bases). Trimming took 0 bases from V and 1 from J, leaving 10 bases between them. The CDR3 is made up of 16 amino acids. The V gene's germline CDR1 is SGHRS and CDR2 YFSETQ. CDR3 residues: CASSLAEGKNTGELFF. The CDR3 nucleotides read TGCGCCAGCAGCTTGGCCGAGGGAAAGAACACCGGGGAGCTGTTTTTT.

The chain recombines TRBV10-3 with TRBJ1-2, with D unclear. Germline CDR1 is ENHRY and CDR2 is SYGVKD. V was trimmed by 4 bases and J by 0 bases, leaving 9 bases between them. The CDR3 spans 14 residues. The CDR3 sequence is CAISVTDANYGYTF. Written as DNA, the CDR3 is TGTGCCATCAGTGTCACAGACGCTAACTATGGCTACACCTTC.

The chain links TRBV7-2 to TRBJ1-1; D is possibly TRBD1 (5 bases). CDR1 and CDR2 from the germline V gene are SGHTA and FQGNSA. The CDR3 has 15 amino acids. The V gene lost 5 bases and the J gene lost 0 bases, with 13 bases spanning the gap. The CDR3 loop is CASSPVEGVNTEAFF. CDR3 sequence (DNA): TGTGCCAGCAGCCCTGTGGAAGGGGTGAACACTGAAGCTTTCTTT.

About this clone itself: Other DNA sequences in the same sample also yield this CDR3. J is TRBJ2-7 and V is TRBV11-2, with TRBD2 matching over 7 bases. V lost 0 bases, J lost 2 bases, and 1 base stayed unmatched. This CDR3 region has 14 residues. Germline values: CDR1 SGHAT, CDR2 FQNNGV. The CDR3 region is CASSLEAGPYEQYF. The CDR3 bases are TGTGCCAGCAGCTTAGAAGCGGGGCCCTACGAGCAGTACTTC.

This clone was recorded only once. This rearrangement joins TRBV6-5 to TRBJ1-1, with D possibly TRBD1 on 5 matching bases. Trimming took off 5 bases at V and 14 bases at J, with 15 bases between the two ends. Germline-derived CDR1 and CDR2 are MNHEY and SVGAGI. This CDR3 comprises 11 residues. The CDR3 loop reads CASSQGPQAFF. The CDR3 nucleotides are TGTGCCAGCAGTCAGGGACCCCAGGCCTTCTTT.

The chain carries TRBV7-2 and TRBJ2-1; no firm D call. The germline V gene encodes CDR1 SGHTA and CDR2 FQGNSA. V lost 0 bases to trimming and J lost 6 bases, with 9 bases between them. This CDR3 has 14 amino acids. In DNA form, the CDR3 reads TGTGCCAGCAGCTTAGCGTTACAAGGCAATGAGCAGTTCTTC. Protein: CASSLALQGNEQFF.

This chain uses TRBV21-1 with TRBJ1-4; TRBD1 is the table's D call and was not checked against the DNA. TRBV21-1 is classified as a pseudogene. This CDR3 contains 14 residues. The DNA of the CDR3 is TGTGCCAGCCTCGGGGCCCAGGGACAAGAAAAACTGTTTTTT. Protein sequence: CASLGAQGQEKLFF.

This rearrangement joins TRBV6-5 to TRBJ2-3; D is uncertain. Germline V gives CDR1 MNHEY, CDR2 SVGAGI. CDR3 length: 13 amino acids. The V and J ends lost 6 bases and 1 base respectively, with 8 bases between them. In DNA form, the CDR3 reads TGTGCCAGCAGCTTAGAGGGCACAGATACGCAGTATTTT. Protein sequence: CASSLEGTDTQYF.

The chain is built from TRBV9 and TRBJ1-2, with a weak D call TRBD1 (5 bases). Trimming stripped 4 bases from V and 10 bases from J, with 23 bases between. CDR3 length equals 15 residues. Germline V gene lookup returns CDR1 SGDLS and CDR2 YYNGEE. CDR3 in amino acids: CASSPGGGGAWDYTF. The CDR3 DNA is TGTGCCAGCAGCCCCGGGGGTGGAGGAGCATGGGACTACACCTTC. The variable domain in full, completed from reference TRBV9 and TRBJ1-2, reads DSGVTQTPKHLITATGQRVTLRCSPRSGDLSVYWYQQSLDQGLQFLIQYYNGEERAKGNILERFSAQQFPDLHSELNLSSLELGDSALYFCASSPGGGGAWDYTFGSGTRLTVV.

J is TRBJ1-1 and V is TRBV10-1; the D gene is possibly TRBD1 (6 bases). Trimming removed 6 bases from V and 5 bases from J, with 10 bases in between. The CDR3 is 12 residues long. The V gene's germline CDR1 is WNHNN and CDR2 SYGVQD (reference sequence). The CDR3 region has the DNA TGCGCCAGCAGAGGGGGGGGGACTGAAGCTTTCTTT. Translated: CASRGGGTEAFF.

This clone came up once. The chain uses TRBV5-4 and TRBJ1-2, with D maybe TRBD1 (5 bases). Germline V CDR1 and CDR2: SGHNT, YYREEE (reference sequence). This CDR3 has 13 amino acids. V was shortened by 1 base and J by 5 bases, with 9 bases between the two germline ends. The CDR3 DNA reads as TGTGCCAGCAGCTTGACGGAGGGGTATGGCTACACCTTC. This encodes CASSLTEGYGYTF.

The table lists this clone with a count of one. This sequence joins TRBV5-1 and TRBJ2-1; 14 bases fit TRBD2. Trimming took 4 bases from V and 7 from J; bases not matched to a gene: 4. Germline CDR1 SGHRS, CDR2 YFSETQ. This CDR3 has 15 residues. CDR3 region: CASSGLAGGTNEQFF. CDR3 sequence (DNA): TGCGCCAGCAGCGGACTAGCGGGAGGTACGAATGAGCAGTTCTTC. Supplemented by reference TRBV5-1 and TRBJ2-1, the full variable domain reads KAGVTQTPRYLIKTRGQQVTLSCSPISGHRSVSWYQQTPGQGLQFLFEYFSETQRNKGNFPGRFSGRQFSNSRSEMNVSTLELGDSALYLCASSGLAGGTNEQFFGPGTRLTVL.